This record covers a single T cell receptor beta chain. The data derive from a study of cytomegalovirus exposure and HLA in healthy donors. Sequencing was performed with immunoSEQ multiplex PCR; in TCRdb, only in-frame clones are kept and a portion is missing. This repertoire shows about 400,000 clones, just over 85% found once; its top ten account for under 0.95%. The sample was PBMCs. The receptor was derived from a woman aged 18-29 years in good health and CMV-seronegative.

CDR3 nucleotide sequence: TGTGCCAGCAGCTTGGAACAGGGCTTCATGAACACTGAAGCTTTCTTT. It is translated as CASSLEQGFMNTEAFF. The V gene is TRBV5-4, the J gene TRBJ1-1; weak D call: TRBD1 (6 bases). The CDR3 runs to 16 residues. In germline, CDR1 is SGHNT, CDR2 YYREEE (reference sequence). V dropped 0 bases and J dropped 0 bases, with 12 bases sitting between them.